This TCR beta chain derives from a study of blood T cell repertoires in COVID-19. Overall study: Sites across the United States, Italy and Spain contributed samples from acute and convalescent COVID-19. Sample material is recorded as cDNA or gDNA derived from T cells, B-cell-depleted T cells, or PBMCs.

Per the original methods: Scientists estimated how many nucleated cells there were by amplifying reference gene primers. Using immunoSEQ multiplex PCR, the repertoire was profiled, and TCRdb retains in-frame clones only, with some absent. V and J calls plus clone size are reproduced from that table; the DNA served to infer D and trimming. Of some 78,000 clones detected, less than 90% appear once; the ten largest clones hold less than 6%. In its sample, this clone was seen a few times. V gave up 7 bases and J gave up 1 base, with 17 bases separating them. There are 15 residues in the CDR3. CDR1 is MNHEY and CDR2 is SVGAGI in the germline V gene.

V gene TRBV6-5 combines with J gene TRBJ2-7; possibly TRBD2 for D (5 bases). This clonotype originated in a man aged 55 to 70 with active or convalescent COVID-19. Sequencing used peripheral blood. CDR3 sequence (DNA): TGTGCCAGCAATCCTAGTGAAGGGAGATCCTACGAGCAGTACTTC. This translates into CASNPSEGRSYEQYF.